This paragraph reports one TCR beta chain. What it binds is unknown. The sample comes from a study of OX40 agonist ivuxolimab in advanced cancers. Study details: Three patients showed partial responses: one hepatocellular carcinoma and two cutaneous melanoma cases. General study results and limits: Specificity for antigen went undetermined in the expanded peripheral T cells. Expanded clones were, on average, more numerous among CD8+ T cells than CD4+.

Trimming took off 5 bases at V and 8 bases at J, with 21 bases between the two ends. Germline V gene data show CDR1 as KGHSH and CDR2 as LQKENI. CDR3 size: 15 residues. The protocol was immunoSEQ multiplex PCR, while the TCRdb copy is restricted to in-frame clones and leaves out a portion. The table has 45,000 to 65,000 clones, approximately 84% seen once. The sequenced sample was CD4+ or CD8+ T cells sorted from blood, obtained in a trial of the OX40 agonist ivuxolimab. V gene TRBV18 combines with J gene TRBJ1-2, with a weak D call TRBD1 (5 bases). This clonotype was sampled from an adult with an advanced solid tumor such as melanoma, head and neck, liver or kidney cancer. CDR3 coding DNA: TGTGCCAGCTCATCGACCTCCGGGACGACGGAGGGCTACACCTTC. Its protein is CASSSTSGTTEGYTF.